Here is one T cell receptor beta chain with its context. Antigen unknown. Sequence at one end of the junction differs from germline and may be a read error. Making TCR cDNA involved 5'RACE template switching, which added UMIs and a universal primer site. Via MiXCR, TCRdb re-called the 5' RACE reads, giving one row per CDR3 protein. The table includes approximately 600,000 distinct CDR3 sequences, roughly an eighth detected once. This record belongs to a study of T cells after yellow fever vaccination. Study in general: Any fraction with a low cell number was prepared using SMART-Seq v4 Ultra Low Input. Findings and caveats of the study: Shared CD4/CD8 clonotypes were a small share, likely from convergent recombination.

The CDR3 sequence is 11 residues long. The rearrangement joins TRBV12-3 or TRBV12-4 to TRBJ2-1; a possible D gene is TRBD1 (6 bases). The clonotype comes from a man aged 30 to 39 who received the YFV17D yellow fever vaccine. The sample consisted of PBMCs, taken on the day of the yellow fever booster vaccination. In DNA, the CDR3 is TGTGCCAGCAGTAGGGGTAGGGACACTCACTTC. Amino acids: CASSRGRDTHF.